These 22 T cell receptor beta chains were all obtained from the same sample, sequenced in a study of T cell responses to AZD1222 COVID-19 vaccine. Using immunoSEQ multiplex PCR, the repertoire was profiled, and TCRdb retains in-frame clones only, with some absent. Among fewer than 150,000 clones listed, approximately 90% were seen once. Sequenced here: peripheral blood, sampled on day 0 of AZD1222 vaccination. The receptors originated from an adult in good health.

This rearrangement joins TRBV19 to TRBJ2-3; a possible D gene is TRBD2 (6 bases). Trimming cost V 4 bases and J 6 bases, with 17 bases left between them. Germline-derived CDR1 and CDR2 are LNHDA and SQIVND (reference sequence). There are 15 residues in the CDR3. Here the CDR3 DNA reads TGTGCCAGTAGTACGGGGACTTCTTATGGGGATACGCAGTATTTT. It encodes CASSTGTSYGDTQYF.

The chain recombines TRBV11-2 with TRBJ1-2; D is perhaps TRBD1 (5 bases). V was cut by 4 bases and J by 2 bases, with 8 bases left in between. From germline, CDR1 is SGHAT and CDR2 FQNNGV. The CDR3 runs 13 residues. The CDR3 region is CASSSGQNYGYTF. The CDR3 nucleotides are TGTGCCAGCAGCTCGGGGCAGAACTATGGCTACACCTTC.

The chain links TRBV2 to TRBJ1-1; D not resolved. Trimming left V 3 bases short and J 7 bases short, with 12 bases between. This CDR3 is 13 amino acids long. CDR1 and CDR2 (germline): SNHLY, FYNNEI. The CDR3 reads CASSERGSYEAFF. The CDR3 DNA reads TGTGCCAGCAGTGAGAGAGGCTCCTATGAAGCTTTCTTT.

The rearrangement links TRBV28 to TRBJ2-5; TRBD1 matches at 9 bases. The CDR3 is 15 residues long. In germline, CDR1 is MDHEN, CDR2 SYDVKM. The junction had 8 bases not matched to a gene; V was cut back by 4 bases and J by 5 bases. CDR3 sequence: CASSYNRGLGETQYF. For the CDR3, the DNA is TGTGCCAGCAGTTACAACAGGGGGCTCGGGGAGACCCAGTACTTC.

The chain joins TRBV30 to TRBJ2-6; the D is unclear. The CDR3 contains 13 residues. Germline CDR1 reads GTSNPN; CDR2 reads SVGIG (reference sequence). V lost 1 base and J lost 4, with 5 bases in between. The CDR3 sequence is CAWSGSGANVLTF. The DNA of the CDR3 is TGTGCCTGGAGTGGTTCCGGGGCCAACGTCCTGACTTTC.

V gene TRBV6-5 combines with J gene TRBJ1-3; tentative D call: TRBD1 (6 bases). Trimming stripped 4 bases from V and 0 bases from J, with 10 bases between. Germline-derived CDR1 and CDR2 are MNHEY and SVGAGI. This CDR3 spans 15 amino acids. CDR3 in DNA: TGTGCCAGCAGTTTGGGGGCTAGCTCTGGAAACACCATATATTTT. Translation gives CASSLGASSGNTIYF.

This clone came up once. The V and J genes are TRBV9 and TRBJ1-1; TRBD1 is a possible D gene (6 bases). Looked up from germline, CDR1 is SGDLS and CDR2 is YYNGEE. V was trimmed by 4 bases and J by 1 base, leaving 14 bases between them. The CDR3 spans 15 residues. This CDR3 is CASSTGIVSNTEAFF. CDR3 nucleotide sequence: TGTGCCAGCAGCACAGGGATAGTTTCGAACACTGAAGCTTTCTTT.

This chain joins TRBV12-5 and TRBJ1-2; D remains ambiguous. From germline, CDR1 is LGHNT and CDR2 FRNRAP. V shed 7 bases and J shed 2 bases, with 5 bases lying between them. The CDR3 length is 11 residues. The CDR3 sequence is CASADNYGYTF. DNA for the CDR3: TGTGCTAGTGCCGACAACTATGGCTACACCTTC.

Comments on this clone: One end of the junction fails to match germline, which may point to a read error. The CDR3 nucleotides are TGTGCCTGGAGTTTCCCCCAGGTGTTAGTCTTC. Encoded protein: CAWSFPQVLVF. This rearrangement joins TRBV30 to TRBJ2-1; D not resolved. Germline V gene lookup returns CDR1 GTSNPN and CDR2 SVGIG (reference sequence). This CDR3 has 11 residues.

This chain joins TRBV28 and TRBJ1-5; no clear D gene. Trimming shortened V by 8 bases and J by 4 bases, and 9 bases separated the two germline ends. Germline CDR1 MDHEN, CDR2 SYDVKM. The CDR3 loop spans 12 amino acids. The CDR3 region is CASQGLNQPQHF. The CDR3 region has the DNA TGTGCCAGCCAAGGGCTTAATCAGCCCCAGCATTTT. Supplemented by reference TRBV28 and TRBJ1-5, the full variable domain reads DVKVTQSSRYLVKRTGEKVFLECVQDMDHENMFWYRQDPGLGLRLIYFSYDVKMKEKGDIPEGYSVSREKKERFSLILESASTNQTSMYLCASQGLNQPQHFGDGTRLSIL.

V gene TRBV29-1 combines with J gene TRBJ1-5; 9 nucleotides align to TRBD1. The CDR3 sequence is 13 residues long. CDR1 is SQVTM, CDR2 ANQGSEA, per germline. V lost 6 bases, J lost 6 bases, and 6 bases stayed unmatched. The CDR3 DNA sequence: TGCAGCGTCCTGGGACAGGGTGGTCAGCCCCAGCATTTT. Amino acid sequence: CSVLGQGGQPQHF.

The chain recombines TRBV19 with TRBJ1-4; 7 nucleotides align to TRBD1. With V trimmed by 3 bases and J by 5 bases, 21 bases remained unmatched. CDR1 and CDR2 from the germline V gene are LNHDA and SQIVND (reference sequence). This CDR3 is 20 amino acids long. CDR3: CASSIPLQQGRGLRNEKLFF. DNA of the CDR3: TGTGCCAGTAGTATTCCCCTTCAACAGGGGAGAGGGCTAAGGAATGAAAAACTGTTTTTT.

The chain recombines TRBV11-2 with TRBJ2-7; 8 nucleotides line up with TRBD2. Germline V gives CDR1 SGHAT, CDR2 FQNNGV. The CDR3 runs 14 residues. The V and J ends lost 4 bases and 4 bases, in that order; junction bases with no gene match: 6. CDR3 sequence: CASSSTSGSYEQYF. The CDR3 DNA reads TGTGCCAGCAGCTCCACTAGCGGCTCGTACGAGCAGTACTTC.

The CDR3 nucleotides read TGCGCCAGCAGCTCAGGAGTGGCGGAGTATAATTCACCCCTCCACTTT. Its translation is CASSSGVAEYNSPLHF. This chain links TRBV5-1 with TRBJ1-6; D ambiguous. Germline V gene data show CDR1 as SGHRS and CDR2 as YFSETQ. This CDR3 is built from 16 residues. Trimming left V 3 bases short and J 4 bases short, with 14 bases between.

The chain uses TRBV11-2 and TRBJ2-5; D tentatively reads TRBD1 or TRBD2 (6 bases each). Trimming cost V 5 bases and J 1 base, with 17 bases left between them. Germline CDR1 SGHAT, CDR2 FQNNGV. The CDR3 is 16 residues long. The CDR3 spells CASSAIGGRGQETQYF. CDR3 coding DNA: TGTGCCAGCAGCGCGATAGGGGGGCGGGGCCAAGAGACCCAGTACTTC. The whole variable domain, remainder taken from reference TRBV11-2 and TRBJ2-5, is EAGVAQSPRYKIIEKRQSVAFWCNPISGHATLYWYQQILGQGPKLLIQFQNNGVVDDSQLPKDRFSAERLKGVDSTLKIQPAKLEDSAVYLCASSAIGGRGQETQYFGPGTRLLVL.

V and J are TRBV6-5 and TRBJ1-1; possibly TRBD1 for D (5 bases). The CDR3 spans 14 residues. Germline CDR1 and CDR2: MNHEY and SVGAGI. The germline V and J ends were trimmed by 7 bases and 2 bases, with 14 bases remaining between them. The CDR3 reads CASNRDAKNTEAFF. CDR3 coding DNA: TGTGCCAGCAACCGGGACGCGAAAAACACTGAAGCTTTCTTT.

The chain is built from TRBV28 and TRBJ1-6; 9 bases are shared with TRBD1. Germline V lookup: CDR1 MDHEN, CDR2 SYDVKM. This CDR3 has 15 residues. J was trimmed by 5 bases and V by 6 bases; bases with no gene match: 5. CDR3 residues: CASRTGQGHNSPLHF. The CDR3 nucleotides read TGTGCCAGCAGAACGGGACAGGGCCATAATTCACCCCTCCACTTT.

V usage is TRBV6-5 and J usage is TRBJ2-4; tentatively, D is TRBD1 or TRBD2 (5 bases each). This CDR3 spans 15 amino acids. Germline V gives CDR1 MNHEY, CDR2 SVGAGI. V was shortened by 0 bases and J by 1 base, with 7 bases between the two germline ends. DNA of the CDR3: TGTGCCAGCAGTTACTCGGGGGTGGCCAAAAACATTCAGTACTTC. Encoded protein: CASSYSGVAKNIQYF.

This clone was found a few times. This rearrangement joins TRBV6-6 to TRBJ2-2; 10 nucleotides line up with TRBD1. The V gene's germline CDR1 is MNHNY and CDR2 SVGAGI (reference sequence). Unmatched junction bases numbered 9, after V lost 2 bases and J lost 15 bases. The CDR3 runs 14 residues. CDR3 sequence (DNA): TGTGCCAGCAGTTACCCGACAGGGGGCGTGTTGTTGTTTTTT. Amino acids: CASSYPTGGVLLFF.

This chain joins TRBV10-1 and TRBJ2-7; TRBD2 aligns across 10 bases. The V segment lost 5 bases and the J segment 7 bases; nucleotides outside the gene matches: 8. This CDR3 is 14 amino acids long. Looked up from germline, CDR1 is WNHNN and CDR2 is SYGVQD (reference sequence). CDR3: CASSRLAGQGEQYF. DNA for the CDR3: TGCGCCAGCAGTCGACTAGCGGGCCAAGGGGAGCAGTACTTC.

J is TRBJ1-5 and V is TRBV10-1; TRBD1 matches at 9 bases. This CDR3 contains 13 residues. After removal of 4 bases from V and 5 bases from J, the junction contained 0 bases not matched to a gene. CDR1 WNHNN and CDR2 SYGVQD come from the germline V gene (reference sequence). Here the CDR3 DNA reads TGCGCCAGCAGTGGGACAGGGGATCAGCCCCAGCATTTT. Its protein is CASSGTGDQPQHF.

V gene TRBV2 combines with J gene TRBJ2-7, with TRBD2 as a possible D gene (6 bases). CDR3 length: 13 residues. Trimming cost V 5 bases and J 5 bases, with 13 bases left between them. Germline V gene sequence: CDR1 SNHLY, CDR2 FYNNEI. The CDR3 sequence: CASSLGSGHEQYF. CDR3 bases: TGTGCCAGCAGTCTTGGTAGCGGCCACGAGCAGTACTTC.